This is a list of T cell receptor beta chains from one sample in a study of shared clonotypes between healthy human individuals. Assay used: immunoSEQ multiplex PCR; TCRdb lists only in-frame clones, some missing. The sample consists of more than 2 million clones, 93% of them appearing once. The source material was naive CD8+ T cells from PBMCs. These receptors all come from a man younger than 35 in good health. Some clones in this sample may be carry-over from other donors' samples. The conserved cysteine and the conserved F or W are not part of the CDR3 here. Not every row has a clone size; where given, it reads once, few, many or a size class.

v_gene	j_gene	abundance	CDR3aa
TRBV29-1	TRBJ2-7	NA	SVLSGSDYEQY
TRBV7-9	TRBJ2-2	NA	ASSSPDPFTGELF
TRBV28	TRBJ2-3	NA	ASRGQREITDTQY
TRBV29-1	TRBJ2-7	once	SVEGDNSYEQY
TRBV7-9	TRBJ1-2	NA	ASSPSHGYT
TRBV5-1	TRBJ2-7	NA	ASSFFPLGGRANEQY
TRBV6-5	TRBJ2-3	NA	ASSYSGWPDTQY
TRBV30	TRBJ2-7	NA	AWSGTDYEQY
TRBV2	TRBJ1-2	NA	ASSEARGGRDYGYT
TRBV7-6	TRBJ2-7	NA	ASSTRVNGYEQY
TRBV11-2	TRBJ2-1	NA	ASSLAGQSLVHEQF
TRBV5-1	TRBJ2-7	NA	ASSGSDQSYEQY
TRBV28	TRBJ2-1	NA	ASSYSGSSYNEQF
TRBV6-4	TRBJ1-1	NA	ANIGGTEAF
TRBV29-1	TRBJ2-3	NA	SVASGSTDTQY
TRBV5-6	TRBJ2-7	NA	ASSLGASAYEQY
TRBV9	TRBJ2-1	once	ASSVTPGPQNNEQF
TRBV7-8	TRBJ2-3	NA	ASSPEGKVGQY
TRBV19	TRBJ2-7	NA	ASMGHLDSYEQY
TRBV14	TRBJ1-2	NA	ASSYNRGPPLGYT
TRBV7-8	TRBJ2-2	NA	ACSTALLSGGELF
TRBV15	TRBJ2-2	NA	ATSREELAGVTGELF
TRBV7-9	TRBJ1-1	NA	ASRSPGGSTEAF
TRBV4-1	TRBJ1-2	once	ASSQDQGAGYGYT
TRBV27	TRBJ2-7	NA	ASSPRGGSYEQY
TRBV2	TRBJ1-5	NA	ASSRRGAPNQPQH
TRBV28	TRBJ2-7	once	ASSLLVGQPMGQY
TRBV5-1	TRBJ2-3	NA	ASSLRVGGTDTQY
TRBV5-1	TRBJ2-7	NA	ASSLSGTGYEQY
TRBV7-9	TRBJ2-7	NA	ASSSPPQGPYEQY
TRBV30	TRBJ2-1	NA	AWSVILRERYNEQF
TRBV28	TRBJ1-3	NA	ASSNTNPGIGNTIY
TRBV6-5	TRBJ2-1	NA	ASSYSEYNEQF
TRBV5-1	TRBJ2-7	NA	ASSLGLEREQY
TRBV19	TRBJ2-2	NA	ASSTSSGTGIGELF
TRBV5-4	TRBJ2-1	NA	ASSSKTSNEQF
TRBV28	TRBJ2-5	NA	ASSLYEKETQY
TRBV7-2	TRBJ2-3	NA	ASSPRTSSDTQY
TRBV7-9	TRBJ2-1	NA	ASSLMRGRGSSYNEQF
TRBV29-1	TRBJ2-3	NA	SVAGTPYTDTQY
TRBV9	TRBJ2-1	NA	ASSVGGPYNEQF